The sequence of this T cell receptor beta chain was determined in a study of cytomegalovirus exposure and HLA in healthy donors. Whole-study context: Earlier results showed roughly 120 million unique TCR beta sequences derived from some 180 million T cells.

Study-wide findings and caveats: Reported performance of the classifier showed diagnosis of cytomegalovirus status with high specificity and sensitivity. Associated with cytomegalovirus, according to the listing, were 150 to 200 TCR beta chains.

The CDR3 has 14 amino acids. Trimming took 6 bases from V and 4 from J, leaving 13 bases between them. Germline V gives CDR1 LNHDA, CDR2 SQIVND (reference sequence). The primer mix had 60 Vbeta and 13 Jbeta primers. TCRdb keeps only in-frame clones here, not all; method: immunoSEQ multiplex PCR. The sample yields more than 110,000 clones, approximately 80% seen once. Turning to this clone: Its antigen is unknown.

This sequence was found in a man aged 18 to 30 in good health and CMV-seronegative. The sequenced sample consisted of PBMCs. The chain is built from TRBV19 and TRBJ1-5, with a possible D match to TRBD1 (6 bases). The CDR3 loop reads CASSFGQSNQPQHF. The CDR3 nucleotides read TGTGCCAGTAGCTTCGGACAGTCTAATCAGCCCCAGCATTTT.